Sequencing of this T cell receptor beta chain was carried out in a study of blood T cell repertoires in COVID-19. A remark on this clone: One end of the junction fails to match germline, which may point to a read error.

CDR1 is SNHLY and CDR2 is FYNNEI in the germline V gene. This CDR3 contains 12 residues. Per the study methods: For nucleated cells, counts were estimated from reference gene primer amplification. Using immunoSEQ multiplex PCR, the repertoire was profiled, and TCRdb retains in-frame clones only, with some absent. The DNA gave D and trimming, while V, J and clone size come from that table. The sample contains about 80,000 clones, around 83% of which appear only once. The sequence was obtained from a human donor in a cohort sampled during active COVID-19. The sequencing sample was made of peripheral blood. The rearrangement links TRBV2 to TRBJ2-7; D might be TRBD1 (6 bases). CDR3 residues: CASTEQGYEQYF. DNA for the CDR3: TGTGCCAGCACTGAACAGGGCTACGAGCAGTACTTC.